The following is a T cell receptor (beta chain) sequence with its context. The antigen is not known. This specimen belongs to a study of cytomegalovirus exposure and HLA in healthy donors. General study findings and limits: The majority of TCR sequences were rare, yet some public TCRs appeared in many donors. The study put 150 or so TCR beta chains on its list as cytomegalovirus-associated. Reports credit the classifier with highly specific, highly sensitive diagnosis of cytomegalovirus status.

Repertoires were generated with immunoSEQ multiplex PCR, while TCRdb's copy carries only in-frame clones and drops some. The sample gives under 200,000 clones, about 90% of which show up once; about 3% is in the top ten. This CDR3 comprises 16 residues. Trimming left V 1 base short and J 0 bases short, with 10 bases between. Germline CDR1 reads LNHNV; CDR2 reads YYDKDF (reference sequence). Sequencing used PBMCs. The chain employs TRBV15 and TRBJ2-4, with TRBD2 as a possible D gene (6 bases). The clonotype comes from a woman between 18 and 29 years old in good health and CMV-seropositive. CDR3 in amino acids: CATSRVGGVAKNIQYF. The DNA of the CDR3 is TGTGCCACCAGCAGAGTGGGCGGGGTAGCCAAAAACATTCAGTACTTC.